The 10 T cell receptor beta chains below come from one sample, sequenced in a study of vaccination and CD4 T cells after COVID-19. An Oncomine TCR Beta short-read assay was used to sequence the DNA from cultured CD4+ T cells. TCRdb fed the PCR reads into MiXCR, producing one record per CDR3 protein. This sample yields roughly 28,000 distinct CDR3 sequences, of which roughly 57% are seen a single time; 17% belongs to the top ten. The antigens for these receptors are not known. Treatment in this sample: approximately nine-day PBMC culture with coronavirus spike peptide pools or control peptides (ViraFEST assay). The sample in question was CD4+ T cells from blood, cultured in vitro, obtained after SARS-CoV-2 vaccination. The receptors derive from a human donor who received a COVID-19 vaccine.

This clonotype was detected a few times. The gene calls are TRBV20-1 and TRBJ2-5; D is ambiguous. Deletions cut 0 bases from V and 3 bases from J, with 17 bases between. Germline V gene lookup returns CDR1 DFQATT and CDR2 SNEGSKA (reference sequence). This CDR3 is built from 16 residues. CDR3 sequence reads: CSARDRVGAAKETQYF. The CDR3 bases are TGCAGTGCTAGAGATCGGGTAGGCGCAGCAAAAGAGACCCAGTACTTC.

The chain has TRBV7-2 and TRBJ2-6, with D unclear. This CDR3 comprises 14 residues. Between the trimmed V and J ends, which lost 0 bases and 4 bases, there was a span of 4 bases. Germline loops: CDR1 SGHTA, CDR2 FQGNSA. Here the CDR3 reads CASSLAWGANVLTF. DNA for the CDR3: TGTGCCAGCAGCTTAGCATGGGGGGCCAACGTCCTGACTTTC. The variable domain in full, with the rest retrieved from reference TRBV7-2 and TRBJ2-6, is GAGVSQSPSNKVTEKGKDVELRCDPISGHTALYWYRQSLGQGLEFLIYFQGNSAPDKSGLPSDRFSAERTGGSVSTLTIQRTQQEDSAVYLCASSLAWGANVLTFGAGSRLTVL.

The chain employs TRBV6-1 and TRBJ1-5, with unresolved D. Deletions cut 1 base from V and 5 bases from J, with 12 bases between. CDR1 and CDR2 from the germline V gene are MNHNS and SASEGT. The CDR3 spans 15 residues. Here the CDR3 reads CASSEVSGPHQPQHF. CDR3 nucleotides: TGTGCCAGCAGTGAAGTGTCCGGGCCCCATCAGCCCCAGCATTTT.

This chain connects TRBV20-1 to TRBJ1-6; tentative D call: TRBD1 (6 bases). CDR1 is DFQATT and CDR2 is SNEGSKA in the germline V gene (reference sequence). V shed 6 bases and J shed 10 bases, with 16 bases lying between them. This CDR3 spans 13 amino acids. The CDR3 DNA reads TGCAGTGCGAGGGGGGCCGAGGAATCACCCCTCCACTTT. Encoded protein: CSARGAEESPLHF.

This clonotype was counted a single time. The chain links TRBV29-1 to TRBJ1-3; no definite D call. With 0 bases removed from V and 0 bases from J, the gap between germline ends came to 9 bases. Looked up from germline, CDR1 is SQVTM and CDR2 is ANQGSEA. The CDR3 length is 15 residues. DNA of the CDR3: TGCAGCGTTGAAGATAGGGCAGCCTCTGGAAACACCATATATTTT. The encoded protein is CSVEDRAASGNTIYF.

The V gene is TRBV6-1, the J gene TRBJ1-6; unclear D gene. CDR3 length: 16 residues. V was pared by 5 bases and J by 0 bases, with 11 bases between. CDR1 is MNHNS, CDR2 SASEGT, per germline. The CDR3 DNA reads TGTGCCAGCAGTACCCTGACTATCTCCTATAATTCACCCCTCCACTTT. This translates into CASSTLTISYNSPLHF.

This clonotype has more than one count but fewer than ten. The chain couples TRBV27 to TRBJ1-2; D is undetermined. V was trimmed by 3 bases and J by 2 bases, leaving 7 bases between them. This CDR3 has 13 residues. Germline CDR1 MNHEY, CDR2 SMNVEV (reference sequence). The chain's CDR3 is CASSFAVNYGYTF. The CDR3 DNA reads as TGTGCCAGCAGTTTCGCAGTGAACTATGGCTACACCTTC.

This clonotype was picked up a small number of times. V gene TRBV19 combines with J gene TRBJ2-1; 10 bases align to TRBD2. CDR3 length equals 15 residues. The germline V gene encodes CDR1 LNHDA and CDR2 SQIVND (reference sequence). The junction had 8 bases not matched to a gene; V was cut back by 6 bases and J by 6 bases. CDR3 nucleotides: TGTGCCAGTAGCTCCCCAGCGGGGGGGCGCAATGAGCAGTTCTTC. Translated: CASSSPAGGRNEQFF.

This chain uses TRBV29-1 with TRBJ1-1, with 8 bases matching TRBD1. Germline V gene lookup returns CDR1 SQVTM and CDR2 ANQGSEA. V was pared by 5 bases and J by 1 base, with 9 bases of the junction left unmatched. This CDR3 comprises 15 residues. The CDR3, as DNA: TGCAGCGTTATAAGGCAGGGGGCCCCGAACACTGAAGCTTTCTTT. Its protein is CSVIRQGAPNTEAFF.

V gene TRBV11-2 combines with J gene TRBJ1-1; 8 bases agree with TRBD1. Trimming removed 5 bases from V and 3 bases from J; junction bases left unmatched: 11. Germline-derived CDR1 and CDR2 are SGHAT and FQNNGV. The CDR3 sequence is 16 residues long. The CDR3 here is CASSPLGAQGDTEAFF. The CDR3 coding sequence is TGTGCCAGCAGCCCATTGGGTGCACAGGGGGACACTGAAGCTTTCTTT.